The 12 T cell receptor beta chains in this list originate from one sample, sequenced in a study of cytomegalovirus exposure and HLA in healthy donors. The PCR made use of 60 Vbeta and 13 Jbeta primers. Produced via immunoSEQ multiplex PCR; TCRdb's table is partial and in-frame only. The table includes some 150,000 clones, approximately 82% detected once. Sequencing input: PBMCs. These receptors all stem from a man under 40 in good health and CMV-seropositive.

The chain couples TRBV7-8 to TRBJ2-3; TRBD2 agrees at 8 bases. The germline V gene has CDR1 SGHVS and CDR2 FQNEAQ. This CDR3 is built from 16 residues. V shed 8 bases, J shed 10 bases, and the junction held 20 bases outside the gene matches. The CDR3 loop reads CASGKEAAGGPLSQYF. DNA for the CDR3: TGTGCCAGCGGGAAGGAGGCCGCGGGAGGCCCTCTTTCGCAGTATTTT.

The V call is TRBV21-1, the J call TRBJ1-1; TRBD1, as called in the table, went unchecked against the DNA. TRBV21-1 is recorded as a pseudogene. The CDR3 loop spans 21 amino acids. The CDR3 bases are TGTGCCAGCAGCAAAGTGGAAGGAAATTTTAGGTGTAAACAGGTGAACACTGAAGCTTTCTTT. Encoded protein: CASSKVEGNFRCKQVNTEAFF.

The V gene is TRBV6-5, the J gene TRBJ2-7; the match to TRBD1 covers 7 bases. After removal of 4 bases from V and 4 bases from J, the junction contained 10 bases not matched to a gene. Per the germline V gene, CDR1 is MNHEY and CDR2 is SVGAGI. This CDR3 is 15 amino acids long. As DNA, the CDR3 is TGTGCCAGCAGTTTTCAGCAGACAGGGTGGTACGAGCAGTACTTC. The encoded protein is CASSFQQTGWYEQYF.

The chain combines TRBV6-6 with TRBJ1-3; 7 nucleotides line up with TRBD1. CDR1 is MNHNY, CDR2 SVGAGI, per germline (reference sequence). V trimming: 6 bases; J trimming: 8 bases; junction bases outside the gene matches: 10. CDR3 length: 14 residues. CDR3 DNA: TGTGCCAGCAGAGAGCGACAGGGTAGAGACACCATATATTTT. Amino acids: CASRERQGRDTIYF.

As concerns this clone: Other DNA sequences of this sample code for an identical CDR3. The V call is TRBV5-1, the J call TRBJ2-1; 11 bases are shared with TRBD2. Germline V CDR1 and CDR2: SGHRS, YFSETQ. Unmatched junction bases numbered 16, after V lost 6 bases and J lost 5 bases. This CDR3 spans 18 amino acids. Here the CDR3 DNA reads TGCGCCAGCAACCCCTCATGGGTAGCGGGAGGGCCCAACAATGAGCAGTTCTTC. This codes for CASNPSWVAGGPNNEQFF.

This chain uses TRBV6-5 with TRBJ2-2, with unresolved D. The germline V gene encodes CDR1 MNHEY and CDR2 SVGAGI. V gave up 5 bases and J gave up 1 base, with 8 bases separating them. CDR3 length: 14 amino acids. CDR3 amino acids: CASSPSGNTGELFF. Written as DNA, the CDR3 is TGTGCCAGCAGTCCCAGTGGGAACACCGGGGAGCTGTTTTTT.

V usage is TRBV7-2 and J usage is TRBJ1-1; D not certain. Per the germline V gene, CDR1 is SGHTA and CDR2 is FQGNSA. This CDR3 has 14 amino acids. The ends were cut back, 5 bases at V and 5 bases at J, with 15 bases in the middle. The CDR3 DNA reads as TGTGCCAGCAGCCCCCAGGTCGGGGTAACTGAAGCTTTCTTT. Translated: CASSPQVGVTEAFF.

The DNA of the CDR3 is TGCGCCAGCAGCTGGGGCTCGAGCGGGGGTGGTGATCACTACACCTTC. This gives the protein CASSWGSSGGGDHYTF. V gene TRBV5-1 combines with J gene TRBJ1-2; possibly TRBD1 for D (5 bases). Per germline, CDR1 SGHRS and CDR2 YFSETQ. V lost 3 bases and J 10 bases, leaving 25 bases between the germline ends. The CDR3 is 16 amino acids.

The chain couples TRBV9 to TRBJ2-7; 7 bases line up with TRBD1. Germline V CDR1 and CDR2: SGDLS, YYNGEE. The CDR3 is made up of 17 amino acids. With 0 bases clipped from V and 0 bases from J, the junction kept 9 bases outside the gene matches. The CDR3 protein is CASSVGTSGQSSYEQYF. The CDR3 DNA sequence: TGTGCCAGCAGCGTAGGGACCTCGGGACAGAGCTCCTACGAGCAGTACTTC.

A single count supports this clone. This chain links TRBV25-1 with TRBJ1-2; D may be TRBD1 (6 bases). The CDR3 has 14 amino acids. Germline V CDR1 and CDR2: MGHDK, SYGVNS. Trimming pared 4 bases from V and 2 bases from J, leaving 11 bases between. This CDR3 reads CASSVAGENYGYTF. CDR3 nucleotides: TGTGCCAGCAGTGTCGCAGGGGAGAACTATGGCTACACCTTC.

This rearrangement joins TRBV5-1 to TRBJ1-1; D not certain. Germline V gives CDR1 SGHRS, CDR2 YFSETQ. Deletions cut 4 bases from V and 3 bases from J, with 10 bases between. This CDR3 region has 13 residues. CDR3 region: CASSGLGDTEAFF. The CDR3 coding sequence is TGCGCCAGCAGCGGACTAGGTGACACTGAAGCTTTCTTT.

CDR3 amino acids: CASSLNAGTDSFPTQYF. As DNA, the CDR3 is TGTGCCAGCAGCCTTAACGCCGGGACTGACTCCTTTCCTACGCAGTATTTT. V and J are TRBV4-2 and TRBJ2-3; D perhaps matches TRBD2 (6 bases). V dropped 4 bases and J dropped 8 bases, with 25 bases sitting between them. CDR3 size: 17 residues. Germline-derived CDR1 and CDR2 are LGHNA and YNFKEQ.